The 12 T cell receptor beta chains in this list originate from one sample, sequenced in a study of blood T cell repertoires in COVID-19. The assay was immunoSEQ multiplex PCR, and TCRdb's table has in-frame clones only and misses some. The sample consists of some 74,000 clones, more than 80% of them appearing once. Specimen: peripheral blood. The receptors shown here come from a woman over 75 with active or convalescent COVID-19.

This clone has just one count. This chain uses TRBV11-2 with TRBJ2-7; D possibly corresponds to TRBD1 (6 bases). The CDR3 contains 13 residues. Germline lookup yields CDR1 SGHAT and CDR2 FQNNGV. Trimming left V 3 bases short and J 3 bases short, with 9 bases between. The chain's CDR3 is CASSFGQHYEQYF. The CDR3 DNA reads as TGTGCCAGCAGCTTCGGACAGCACTACGAGCAGTACTTC.

This clone was found once. The J gene is TRBJ2-3, the V gene TRBV11-3; 7 bases match TRBD1. This CDR3 region has 15 residues. CDR1 and CDR2 (germline): SGHNT, YENEEA. After removal of 4 bases from V and 3 bases from J, the junction contained 7 bases not matched to a gene. CDR3 coding DNA: TGTGCCAGCAGCTCCCCGACAGGGTTAACAGATACGCAGTATTTT. This gives the protein CASSSPTGLTDTQYF.

V is TRBV4-3 and J is TRBJ2-7; perhaps TRBD1 as D (5 bases). CDR1 is LGHNA and CDR2 is YSLEER in the germline V gene. The CDR3 extends over 15 amino acids. The ends were cut back, 2 bases at V and 1 base at J, with 12 bases in the middle. In nucleotides, the CDR3 is TGCGCCAGCAGCCAACGGGCCAGGGAATCCTACGAGCAGTACTTC. Translation: CASSQRARESYEQYF.

This chain links TRBV4-1 with TRBJ1-2; 9 bases line up with TRBD1. Per germline, CDR1 MGHRA and CDR2 YSYEKL. Trimming took 5 bases from V and 4 from J; bases not matched to a gene: 8. This CDR3 has 15 residues. CDR3 protein: CASSETGQGVYGYTF. The DNA for the CDR3 is TGCGCCAGCAGCGAGACGGGACAGGGCGTCTATGGCTACACCTTC.

The gene calls are TRBV19 and TRBJ1-1; TRBD1 might be the D (5 bases). This CDR3 has 13 amino acids. V gave up 8 bases and J gave up 1 base, with 11 bases separating them. In germline, CDR1 is LNHDA, CDR2 SQIVND (reference sequence). The CDR3 DNA reads TGTGCCAGTTCTCGACAGACGAACACTGAAGCTTTCTTT. This encodes CASSRQTNTEAFF.

The chain couples TRBV28 to TRBJ2-7; D remains unclear. V was clipped by 2 bases and J by 0 bases, with 5 bases between them. The CDR3 totals 13 residues. In germline, CDR1 is MDHEN, CDR2 SYDVKM. The CDR3: CASSLVHSYEQYF. The CDR3, as DNA: TGTGCCAGCAGTTTAGTACACTCCTACGAGCAGTACTTC. Variable domain in full (rest from reference TRBV28 and TRBJ2-7): DVKVTQSSRYLVKRTGEKVFLECVQDMDHENMFWYRQDPGLGLRLIYFSYDVKMKEKGDIPEGYSVSREKKERFSLILESASTNQTSMYLCASSLVHSYEQYFGPGTRLTVT.

The rearrangement joins TRBV11-3 to TRBJ2-7; TRBD1 matches 11 bases. The trim removed 4 bases at V and 2 bases at J, leaving 4 bases unmatched. Germline V gene sequence: CDR1 SGHNT, CDR2 YENEEA. This CDR3 is 15 amino acids long. Here the CDR3 reads CASSYLGQGAYEQYF. The CDR3 bases are TGTGCCAGCAGCTATTTGGGACAGGGGGCCTACGAGCAGTACTTC.

The chain joins TRBV11-2 to TRBJ2-7; unclear D gene. The length of the CDR3 is 13 residues. The V end lost 0 bases, the J end lost 2 bases, and 5 bases lay between the germline ends. Germline CDR1 and CDR2: SGHAT and FQNNGV. This chain's CDR3 is CASSLDPAYEQYF. CDR3 sequence (DNA): TGTGCCAGCAGCTTAGACCCAGCCTACGAGCAGTACTTC.

This chain links TRBV2 with TRBJ1-1, with D possibly TRBD1 on 6 matching bases. There are 14 residues in the CDR3. Per the germline V gene, CDR1 is SNHLY and CDR2 is FYNNEI. The V gene lost 6 bases and the J gene lost 0 bases, with 11 bases spanning the gap. CDR3 in amino acids: CASSSDSLNTEAFF. As DNA, the CDR3 is TGTGCCAGCAGCTCGGACAGTCTGAACACTGAAGCTTTCTTT.

V gene TRBV11-3 combines with J gene TRBJ2-5, with 14 bases identical to TRBD2. The CDR3 loop spans 15 amino acids. Germline assignment: CDR1 SGHNT and CDR2 YENEEA. The ends lost 5 bases at V and 5 bases at J; junction bases unmatched: 4. DNA of the CDR3: TGTGCCAGCAGCCCGGGACTAGCGGGAGTGGAGACCCAGTACTTC. Amino acid sequence: CASSPGLAGVETQYF.

The chain couples TRBV3-1 (or the pseudogene TRBV3-2) to TRBJ2-5; 9 positions agree with TRBD2. This CDR3 comprises 17 residues. Germline V gene lookup returns CDR1 LGHDT and CDR2 YNNKEL (reference sequence). V dropped 2 bases and J dropped 4; count of bases not matched to a gene: 11. The CDR3 spells CASSQYSLAGGRETQYF. CDR3 nucleotides: TGTGCCAGCAGCCAATACTCATTGGCGGGAGGGCGAGAGACCCAGTACTTC.

The V call is TRBV28, the J call TRBJ1-2; D not resolved. The germline V gene has CDR1 MDHEN and CDR2 SYDVKM. V lost 4 bases to trimming and J lost 2 bases, with 2 bases between them. The CDR3 sequence is 11 residues long. This CDR3 reads CASSSNYGYTF. Here the CDR3 DNA reads TGTGCCAGCAGTTCGAACTATGGCTACACCTTC.